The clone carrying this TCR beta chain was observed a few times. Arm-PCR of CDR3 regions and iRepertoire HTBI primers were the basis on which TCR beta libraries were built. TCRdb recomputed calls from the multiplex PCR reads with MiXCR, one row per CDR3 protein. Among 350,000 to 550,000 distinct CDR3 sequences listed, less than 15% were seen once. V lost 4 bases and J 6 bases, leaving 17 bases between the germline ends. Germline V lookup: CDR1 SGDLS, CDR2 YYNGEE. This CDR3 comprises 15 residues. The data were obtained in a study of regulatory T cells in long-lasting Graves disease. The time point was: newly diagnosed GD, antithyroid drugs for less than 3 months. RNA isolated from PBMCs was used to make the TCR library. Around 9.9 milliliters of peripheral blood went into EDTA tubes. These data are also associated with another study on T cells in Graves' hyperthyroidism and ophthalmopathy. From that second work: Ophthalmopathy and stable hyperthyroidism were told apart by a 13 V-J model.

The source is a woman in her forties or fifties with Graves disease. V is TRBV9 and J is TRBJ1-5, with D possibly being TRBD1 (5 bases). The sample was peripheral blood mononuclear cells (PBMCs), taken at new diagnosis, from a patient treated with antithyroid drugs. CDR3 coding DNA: TGTGCCAGCAGCCCTACAGGCTATTACGGTCAGCCCCAGCATTTT. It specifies CASSPTGYYGQPQHF.